These 17 T cell receptor beta chains came from one sample sequenced in a study of Ad26.COV2.S vaccination and SARS-CoV-2 variants. Clones were read by immunoSEQ multiplex PCR, and TCRdb kept only the in-frame ones, dropping some. In the table there are around 350,000 clones, 90% to 95% of which are singletons. The sequencing used peripheral blood, collected after recovery from COVID-19. The receptors originated from a human donor who had recovered from COVID-19.

This clone was observed once. The chain recombines TRBV7-9 with TRBJ2-7, with TRBD2 as a possible D gene (5 bases). Trimming took 5 bases from V and 7 from J, leaving 18 bases between them. This CDR3 spans 14 amino acids. The germline V gene encodes CDR1 SEHNR and CDR2 FQNEAQ (reference sequence). The CDR3 sequence: CASSLTGVVGEQYF. The CDR3 DNA reads TGTGCCAGCAGCCTAACCGGGGTTGTGGGGGAGCAGTACTTC.

This chain uses TRBV6-2 or TRBV6-3 with TRBJ2-6, with D perhaps TRBD1 or TRBD2 (5 bases each). V gave up 6 bases and J gave up 8 bases, with 11 bases separating them. CDR1 is MNHEY and CDR2 is SVGEGT in the germline V gene. The CDR3 extends over 13 amino acids. CDR3 region: CASSASGPNVLTF. The CDR3 coding sequence is TGTGCCAGCAGCGCCTCGGGGCCCAACGTCCTGACTTTC.

This clone was detected only once. The V gene is TRBV11-2, the J gene TRBJ1-5, with D tentatively TRBD1 (5 bases). Trimming cost V 3 bases and J 5 bases, with 14 bases left between them. Germline CDR1 and CDR2: SGHAT and FQNNGV. The CDR3 spans 15 residues. CDR3 in amino acids: CASSLEGTSDQPQHF. CDR3 nucleotide sequence: TGTGCCAGCAGCTTGGAAGGGACGAGTGATCAGCCCCAGCATTTT.

In this sample, this clone turned up a few times. CDR3 loop: CASSHPAWQAITNQPQHF. The CDR3 coding sequence is TGTGCCAGCAGTCACCCGGCATGGCAGGCGATCACCAATCAGCCCCAGCATTTT. The chain is built from TRBV6-2 or TRBV6-3 and TRBJ1-5; no firm D call. Trimming left V 5 bases short and J 3 bases short, with 23 bases between. Germline V CDR1 and CDR2: MNHEY, SVGEGT. The CDR3 is 18 residues long.

CDR3 sequence reads: CASSSRREETQYF. CDR3 coding DNA: TGTGCCAGCAGCTCGAGGCGAGAAGAGACCCAGTACTTC. This rearrangement joins TRBV13 to TRBJ2-5; D is unresolved. CDR1 PRHDT and CDR2 FYEKMQ come from the germline V gene (reference sequence). Trimming shortened V by 4 bases and J by 3 bases, and 9 bases separated the two germline ends. The CDR3 consists of 13 residues.

The rearrangement links TRBV6-1 to TRBJ1-1; the match to TRBD1 covers 8 bases. CDR1 and CDR2 (germline): MNHNS, SASEGT. The trim removed 2 bases at V and 0 bases at J, leaving 2 bases unmatched. The CDR3 totals 15 residues. CDR3 sequence (DNA): TGTGCCAGCAGTGAAAGACAGGGGATGAACACTGAAGCTTTCTTT. Protein sequence: CASSERQGMNTEAFF.

The chain uses TRBV12-3 or TRBV12-4 and TRBJ2-5; D is unresolved. V lost 2 bases, J lost 2 bases, and 6 bases lay in between. There are 13 residues in the CDR3. In DNA, the CDR3 is TGTGCCAGCAGTTTATTCCCACAAGAGACCCAGTACTTC. It translates to CASSLFPQETQYF.

The chain has TRBV6-5 and TRBJ1-3; 7 nucleotides match TRBD1. Germline CDR1 is MNHEY and CDR2 is SVGAGI. V shed 6 bases, J shed 2 bases, and the junction held 1 base outside the gene matches. This CDR3 region has 13 residues. CDR3 in amino acids: CASSQGAGNTIYF. CDR3 coding DNA: TGTGCCAGCAGCCAGGGGGCTGGAAACACCATATATTTT.

The rearrangement joins TRBV6-6 to TRBJ2-3; 9 nucleotides align to TRBD2. Germline V lookup: CDR1 MNHNY, CDR2 SVGAGI (reference sequence). This CDR3 is 15 amino acids long. Unmatched junction bases numbered 12, after V lost 11 bases and J lost 3 bases. CDR3 protein: CAATTSGSRTDTQYF. CDR3 nucleotide sequence: TGTGCCGCGACGACTAGCGGAAGCCGTACAGATACGCAGTATTTT.

In DNA form, the CDR3 reads TGTGCCAGCAGCCACCCTTTTGAAGCGGGGGGCACAGATACGCAGTATTTT. It encodes CASSHPFEAGGTDTQYF. V and J are TRBV7-9 and TRBJ2-3, with TRBD2 matching 8 bases. Trimming took 5 bases from V and 1 from J; bases not matched to a gene: 11. This CDR3 is built from 17 residues. Per the germline V gene, CDR1 is SEHNR and CDR2 is FQNEAQ (reference sequence). Complete variable domain (other parts from reference TRBV7-9 and TRBJ2-3): DTGVSQNPRHKITKRGQNVTFRCDPISEHNRLYWYRQTLGQGPEFLTYFQNEAQLEKSRLLSDRFSAERPKGSFSTLEIQRTEQGDSAMYLCASSHPFEAGGTDTQYFGPGTRLTVL.

The rearrangement links TRBV6-8 to TRBJ1-5; D is uncertain. Germline values: CDR1 MNHGY, CDR2 SAAAGT. V was pared by 2 bases and J by 7 bases, with 6 bases between. This CDR3 spans 12 amino acids. The CDR3 DNA is TGTGCCAGCAGTTACGTAGGCCAGCCCCAGCATTTT. Its translation is CASSYVGQPQHF.

This sequence joins TRBV11-2 and TRBJ2-5; 11 positions match TRBD2. The V gene's germline CDR1 is SGHAT and CDR2 FQNNGV. Trimming took 6 bases from V and 5 from J; bases not matched to a gene: 11. CDR3 size: 16 residues. The CDR3 nucleotides read TGTGCCAGCAGTCGAAATAGCGGGGGGGCCCTCGAGACCCAGTACTTC. Amino acids: CASSRNSGGALETQYF.

The chain is built from TRBV15 and TRBJ1-2; 7 bases are shared with TRBD1. The CDR3 covers 13 residues. CDR1 and CDR2 (germline): LNHNV, YYDKDF (reference sequence). V lost 8 bases to trimming and J lost 2 bases; unmatched junction nucleotides: 5. CDR3: CATRDSGNYGYTF. The DNA of the CDR3 is TGTGCCACCCGGGACAGCGGGAACTATGGCTACACCTTC.

The chain links TRBV13 to TRBJ1-2, with TRBD1 as a possible D gene (5 bases). In germline, CDR1 is PRHDT, CDR2 FYEKMQ (reference sequence). This CDR3 comprises 16 residues. V was clipped by 4 bases and J by 5 bases, with 20 bases between them. CDR3 DNA sequence: TGTGCCAGCAGCTCAGGGCGGCAGGGACTACATTATGGCTACACCTTC. This translates into CASSSGRQGLHYGYTF.

The V and J genes are TRBV7-6 and TRBJ1-6; D is unclear. Germline CDR1 SGHVS, CDR2 FNYEAQ. V was pared by 1 base and J by 0 bases, with 10 bases between. The CDR3 has 17 amino acids. CDR3: CASSLGSRSSYNSPLHF. The CDR3 nucleotides are TGTGCCAGCAGCTTAGGGTCGAGGAGCTCCTATAATTCACCCCTCCACTTT.

The chain uses TRBV9 and TRBJ2-2, with a tentative D call TRBD1 (6 bases). The CDR3 length is 15 residues. Germline values: CDR1 SGDLS, CDR2 YYNGEE. Trimming stripped 4 bases from V and 2 bases from J, with 12 bases between. CDR3 sequence: CASSTGTPNTGELFF. CDR3 sequence (DNA): TGTGCCAGCAGCACCGGGACACCCAACACCGGGGAGCTGTTTTTT.

This clone was seen only once. The V gene is TRBV4-1, the J gene TRBJ1-4, with 9 positions matching TRBD1. The germline V gene has CDR1 MGHRA and CDR2 YSYEKL. This CDR3 is 18 amino acids long. V lost 3 bases and J lost 1; bases outside the gene matches: 9. CDR3 amino acids: CASSQARTGAGTNEKLFF. CDR3 sequence (DNA): TGCGCCAGCAGCCAGGCTCGGACAGGGGCGGGAACTAATGAAAAACTGTTTTTT.